This T cell receptor beta chain comes out of a study of blood T cells in healthy people across ages. Roughly 10 milliliters of peripheral blood were drawn from each donor. The V gene's germline CDR1 is LGHNA and CDR2 YSLEER. V lost 4 bases, J lost 0 bases, and 7 bases lay in between. The CDR3 spans 15 residues. A second PCR of roughly 6 to 12 cycles used a sample-barcoded 5' primer and a J-beta primer mix. Each CDR3 protein gets one entry after TCRdb re-called the 5' RACE reads with MiXCR. The table records about 900,000 distinct CDR3 sequences, about 59% of them present only once. The chain joins TRBV4-3 to TRBJ2-6, with no clear D. The clonotype comes from a man aged 25 to 45 in good health. Sequencing was carried out using blood. This chain's CDR3 is CASSPRRSGANVLTF. CDR3 nucleotides: TGCGCCAGCAGCCCCCGTCGCTCTGGGGCCAACGTCCTGACTTTC.